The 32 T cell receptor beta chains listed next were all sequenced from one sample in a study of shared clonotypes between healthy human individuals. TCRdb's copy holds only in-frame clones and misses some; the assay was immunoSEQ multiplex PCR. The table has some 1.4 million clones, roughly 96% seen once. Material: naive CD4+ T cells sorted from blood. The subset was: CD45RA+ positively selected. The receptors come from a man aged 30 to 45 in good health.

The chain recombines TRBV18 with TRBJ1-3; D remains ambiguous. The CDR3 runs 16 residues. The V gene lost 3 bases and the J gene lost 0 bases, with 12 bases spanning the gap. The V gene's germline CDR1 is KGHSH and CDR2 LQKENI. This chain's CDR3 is CASSPRTESSGNTIYF. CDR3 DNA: TGTGCCAGCTCACCCCGGACTGAGAGCTCTGGAAACACCATATATTTT.

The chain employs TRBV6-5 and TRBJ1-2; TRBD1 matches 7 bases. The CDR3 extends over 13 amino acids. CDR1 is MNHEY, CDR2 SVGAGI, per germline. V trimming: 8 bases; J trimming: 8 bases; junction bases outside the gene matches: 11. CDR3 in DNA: TGTGCCAGCTGCAGACAGGGACAAAGGGGCTACACCTTC. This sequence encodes CASCRQGQRGYTF.

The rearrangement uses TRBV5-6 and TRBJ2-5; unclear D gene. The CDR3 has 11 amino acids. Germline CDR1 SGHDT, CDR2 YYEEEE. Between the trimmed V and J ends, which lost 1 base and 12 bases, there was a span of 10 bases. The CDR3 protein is CASSLRRSEYF. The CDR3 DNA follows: TGTGCCAGCAGCTTGAGGCGTTCGGAGTACTTC.

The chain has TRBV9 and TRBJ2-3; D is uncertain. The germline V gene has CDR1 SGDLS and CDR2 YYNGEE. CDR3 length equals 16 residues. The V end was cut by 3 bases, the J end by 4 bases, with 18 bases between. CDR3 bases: TGTGCCAGCAGCGCGACGGCGTCCCCGGGCGCAGATACGCAGTATTTT. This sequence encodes CASSATASPGADTQYF.

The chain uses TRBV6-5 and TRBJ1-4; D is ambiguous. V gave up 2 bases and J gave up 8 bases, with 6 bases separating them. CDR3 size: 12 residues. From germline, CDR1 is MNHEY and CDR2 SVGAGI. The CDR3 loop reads CASSYGGEKLFF. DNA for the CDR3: TGTGCCAGCAGTTACGGAGGGGAAAAACTGTTTTTT.

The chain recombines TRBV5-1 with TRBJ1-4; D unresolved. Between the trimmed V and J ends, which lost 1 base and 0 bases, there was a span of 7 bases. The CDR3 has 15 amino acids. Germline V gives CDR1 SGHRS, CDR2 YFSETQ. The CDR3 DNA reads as TGCGCCAGCAGCTTGTTTGGGACAACTAATGAAAAACTGTTTTTT. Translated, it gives CASSLFGTTNEKLFF.

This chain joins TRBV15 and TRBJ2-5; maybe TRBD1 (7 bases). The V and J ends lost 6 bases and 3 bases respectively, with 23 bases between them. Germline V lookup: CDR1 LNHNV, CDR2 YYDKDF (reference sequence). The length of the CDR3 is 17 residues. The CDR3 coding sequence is TGTGCCACCAGAGGGGGCGGGGCGCAAATGGTAAAAGAGACCCAGTACTTC. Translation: CATRGGGAQMVKETQYF.

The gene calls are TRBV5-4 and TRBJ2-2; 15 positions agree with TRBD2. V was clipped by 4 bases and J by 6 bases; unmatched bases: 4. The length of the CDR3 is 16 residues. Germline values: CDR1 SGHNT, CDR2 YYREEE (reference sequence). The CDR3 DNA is TGTGCCAGCAGCCCCGGGACTAGCGGGAGGTCCGGGGAGCTGTTTTTT. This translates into CASSPGTSGRSGELFF.

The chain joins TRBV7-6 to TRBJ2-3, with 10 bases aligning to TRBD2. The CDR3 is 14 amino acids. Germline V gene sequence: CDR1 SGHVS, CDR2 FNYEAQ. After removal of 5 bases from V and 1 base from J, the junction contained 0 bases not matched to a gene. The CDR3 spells CASSGTSGTDTQYF. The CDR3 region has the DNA TGTGCCAGCAGCGGGACTAGCGGCACAGATACGCAGTATTTT.

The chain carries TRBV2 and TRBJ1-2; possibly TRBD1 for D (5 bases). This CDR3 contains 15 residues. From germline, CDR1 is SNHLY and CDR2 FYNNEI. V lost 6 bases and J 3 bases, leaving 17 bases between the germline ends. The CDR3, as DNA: TGTGCCAGCAGCCCCTCTATGAGGGGCGACTATGGCTACACCTTC. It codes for CASSPSMRGDYGYTF. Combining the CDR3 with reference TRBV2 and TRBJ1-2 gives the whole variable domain EPEVTQTPSHQVTQMGQEVILRCVPISNHLYFYWYRQILGQKVEFLVSFYNNEISEKSEIFDDQFSVERPDGSNFTLKIRSTKLEDSAMYFCASSPSMRGDYGYTFGSGTRLTVV.

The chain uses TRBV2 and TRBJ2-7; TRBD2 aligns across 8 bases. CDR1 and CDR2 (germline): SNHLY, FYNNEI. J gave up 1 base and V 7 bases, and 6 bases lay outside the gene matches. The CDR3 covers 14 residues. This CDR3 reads CASNLAGGSYEQYF. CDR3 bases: TGTGCCAGCAATCTCGCGGGAGGATCCTACGAGCAGTACTTC. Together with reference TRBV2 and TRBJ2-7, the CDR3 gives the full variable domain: EPEVTQTPSHQVTQMGQEVILRCVPISNHLYFYWYRQILGQKVEFLVSFYNNEISEKSEIFDDQFSVERPDGSNFTLKIRSTKLEDSAMYFCASNLAGGSYEQYFGPGTRLTVT.

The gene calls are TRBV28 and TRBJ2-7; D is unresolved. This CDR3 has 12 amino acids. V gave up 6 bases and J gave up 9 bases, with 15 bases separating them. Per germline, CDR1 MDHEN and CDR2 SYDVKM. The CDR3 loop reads CASRAMVSGQYF. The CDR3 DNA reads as TGTGCCAGCAGGGCCATGGTATCGGGGCAGTACTTC.

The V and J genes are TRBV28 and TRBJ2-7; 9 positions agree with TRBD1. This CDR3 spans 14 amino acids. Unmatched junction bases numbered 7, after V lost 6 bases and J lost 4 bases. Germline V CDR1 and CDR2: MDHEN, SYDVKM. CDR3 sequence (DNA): TGTGCCAGCAGAGAGACAGGGGGGAAATACGAGCAGTACTTC. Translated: CASRETGGKYEQYF.

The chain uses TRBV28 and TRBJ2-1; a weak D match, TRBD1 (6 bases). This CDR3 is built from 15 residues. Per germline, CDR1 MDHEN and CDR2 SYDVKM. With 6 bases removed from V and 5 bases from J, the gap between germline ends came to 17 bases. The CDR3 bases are TGTGCCAGCAGCCGCCACAGGGATACTAACAATGAGCAGTTCTTC. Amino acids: CASSRHRDTNNEQFF.

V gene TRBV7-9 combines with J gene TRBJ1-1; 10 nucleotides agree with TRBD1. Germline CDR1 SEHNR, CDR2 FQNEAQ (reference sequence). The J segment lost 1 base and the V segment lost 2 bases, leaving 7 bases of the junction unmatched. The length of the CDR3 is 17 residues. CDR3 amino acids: CASSLPGQGGGNTEAFF. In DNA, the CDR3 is TGTGCCAGCAGCTTACCCGGACAGGGGGGCGGGAACACTGAAGCTTTCTTT.

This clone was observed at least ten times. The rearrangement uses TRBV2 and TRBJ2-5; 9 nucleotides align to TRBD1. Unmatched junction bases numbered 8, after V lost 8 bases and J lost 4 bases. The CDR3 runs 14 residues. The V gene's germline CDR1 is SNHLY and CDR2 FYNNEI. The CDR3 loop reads CASHRQGGVETQYF. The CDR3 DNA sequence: TGTGCCAGCCATAGACAGGGGGGGGTAGAGACCCAGTACTTC.

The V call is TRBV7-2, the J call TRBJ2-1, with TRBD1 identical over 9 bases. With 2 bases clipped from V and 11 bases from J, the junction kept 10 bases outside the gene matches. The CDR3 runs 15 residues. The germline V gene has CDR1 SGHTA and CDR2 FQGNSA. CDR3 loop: CASSLRDRELIQQFF. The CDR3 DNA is TGTGCCAGCAGCTTACGGGACAGGGAGTTAATTCAGCAGTTCTTC.

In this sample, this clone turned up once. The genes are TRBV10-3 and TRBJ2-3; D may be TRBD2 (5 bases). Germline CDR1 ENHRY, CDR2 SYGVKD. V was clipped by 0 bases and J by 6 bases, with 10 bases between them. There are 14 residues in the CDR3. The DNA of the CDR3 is TGTGCCATCAGTGAGTCAACGGGGATGGATACGCAGTATTTT. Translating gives CAISESTGMDTQYF.

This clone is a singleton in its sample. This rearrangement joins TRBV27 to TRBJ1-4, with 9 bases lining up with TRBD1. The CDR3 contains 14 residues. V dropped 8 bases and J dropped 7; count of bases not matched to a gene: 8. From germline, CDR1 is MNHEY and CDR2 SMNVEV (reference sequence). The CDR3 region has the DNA TGTGCCAGCTCTCCGGGACAGGGACGTGAAAAACTGTTTTTT. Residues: CASSPGQGREKLFF.

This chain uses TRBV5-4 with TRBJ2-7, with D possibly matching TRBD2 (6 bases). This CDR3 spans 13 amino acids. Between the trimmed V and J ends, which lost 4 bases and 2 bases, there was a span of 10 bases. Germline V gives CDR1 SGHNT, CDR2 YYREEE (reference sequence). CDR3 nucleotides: TGTGCCAGCAGCGCTGGACTACCCTACGAGCAGTACTTC. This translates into CASSAGLPYEQYF.

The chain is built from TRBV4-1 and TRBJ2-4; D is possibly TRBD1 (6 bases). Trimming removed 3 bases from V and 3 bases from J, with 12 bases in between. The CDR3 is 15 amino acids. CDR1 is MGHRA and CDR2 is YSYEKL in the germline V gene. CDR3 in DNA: TGCGCCAGCAGCCACCTTACCAGGGGCAAAAACATTCAGTACTTC. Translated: CASSHLTRGKNIQYF.

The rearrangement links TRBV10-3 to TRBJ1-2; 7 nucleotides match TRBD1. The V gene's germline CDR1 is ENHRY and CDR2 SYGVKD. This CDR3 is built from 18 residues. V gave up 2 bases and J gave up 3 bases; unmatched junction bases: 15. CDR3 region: CAISERGQGSFWDYGYTF. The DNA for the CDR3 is TGTGCCATCAGTGAGAGGGGGCAGGGATCCTTCTGGGACTATGGCTACACCTTC.

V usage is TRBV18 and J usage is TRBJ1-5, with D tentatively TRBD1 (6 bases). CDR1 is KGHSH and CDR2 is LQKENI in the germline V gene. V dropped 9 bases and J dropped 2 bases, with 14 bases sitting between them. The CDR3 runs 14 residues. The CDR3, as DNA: TGTGCCAGTTGCGAAGGGGGAGGCAATCAGCCCCAGCATTTT. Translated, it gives CASCEGGGNQPQHF.

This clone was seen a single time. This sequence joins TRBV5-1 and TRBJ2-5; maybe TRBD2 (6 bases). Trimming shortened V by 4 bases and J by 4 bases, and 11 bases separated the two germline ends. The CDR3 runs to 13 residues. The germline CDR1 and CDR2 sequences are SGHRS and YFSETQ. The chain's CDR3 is CASSGGLGETQYF. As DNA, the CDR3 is TGCGCCAGCAGCGGGGGACTGGGAGAGACCCAGTACTTC. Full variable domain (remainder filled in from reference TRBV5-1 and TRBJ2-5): KAGVTQTPRYLIKTRGQQVTLSCSPISGHRSVSWYQQTPGQGLQFLFEYFSETQRNKGNFPGRFSGRQFSNSRSEMNVSTLELGDSALYLCASSGGLGETQYFGPGTRLLVL.

CDR3 amino acids: CASSTGQVHGYTF. CDR3 DNA sequence: TGTGCCAGCAGCACTGGACAGGTCCATGGCTACACCTTC. The gene calls are TRBV7-3 and TRBJ1-2, with 7 bases aligning to TRBD1. The CDR3 is 13 residues long. Germline V lookup: CDR1 SGHTA, CDR2 FQGTGA. V trimming: 5 bases; J trimming: 6 bases; junction bases outside the gene matches: 6.

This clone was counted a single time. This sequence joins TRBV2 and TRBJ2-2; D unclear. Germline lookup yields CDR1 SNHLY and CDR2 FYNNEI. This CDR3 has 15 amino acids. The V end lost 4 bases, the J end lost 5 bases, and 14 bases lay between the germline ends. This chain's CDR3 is CASSVGIVMTGELFF. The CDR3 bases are TGTGCCAGCAGTGTAGGAATAGTGATGACCGGGGAGCTGTTTTTT.

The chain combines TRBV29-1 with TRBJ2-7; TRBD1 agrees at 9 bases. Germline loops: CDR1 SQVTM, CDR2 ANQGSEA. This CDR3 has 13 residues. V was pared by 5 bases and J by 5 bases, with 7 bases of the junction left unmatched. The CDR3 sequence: CSVLRTGDHEQYF. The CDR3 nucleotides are TGCAGCGTTCTTAGGACAGGGGACCACGAGCAGTACTTC.

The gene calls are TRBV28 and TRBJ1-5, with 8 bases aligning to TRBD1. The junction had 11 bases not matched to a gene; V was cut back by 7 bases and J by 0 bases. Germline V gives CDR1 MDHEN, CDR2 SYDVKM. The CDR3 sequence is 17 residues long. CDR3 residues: CASTLDRAGYSNQPQHF. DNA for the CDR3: TGTGCCAGCACCCTGGACAGGGCGGGGTATAGCAATCAGCCCCAGCATTTT.

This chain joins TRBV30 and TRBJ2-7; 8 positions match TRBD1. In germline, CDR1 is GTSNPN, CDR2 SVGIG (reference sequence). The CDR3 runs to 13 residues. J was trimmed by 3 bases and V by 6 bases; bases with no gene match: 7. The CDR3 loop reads CACPGQELYEQYF. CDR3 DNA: TGTGCCTGCCCGGGACAGGAGCTCTACGAGCAGTACTTC.

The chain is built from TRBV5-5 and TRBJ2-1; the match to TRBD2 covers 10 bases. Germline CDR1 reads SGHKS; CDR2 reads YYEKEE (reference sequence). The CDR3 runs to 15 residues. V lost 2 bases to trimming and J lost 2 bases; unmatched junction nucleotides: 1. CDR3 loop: CASSLAGGTYNEQFF. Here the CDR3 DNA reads TGTGCCAGCAGCTTAGCGGGAGGGACCTACAATGAGCAGTTCTTC.

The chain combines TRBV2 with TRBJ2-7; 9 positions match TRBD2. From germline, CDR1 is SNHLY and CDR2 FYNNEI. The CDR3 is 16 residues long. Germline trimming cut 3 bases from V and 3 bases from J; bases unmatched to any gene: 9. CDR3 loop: CASSDRGGGTYYEQYF. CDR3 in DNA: TGTGCCAGCAGTGACCGCGGGGGGGGAACGTACTACGAGCAGTACTTC.

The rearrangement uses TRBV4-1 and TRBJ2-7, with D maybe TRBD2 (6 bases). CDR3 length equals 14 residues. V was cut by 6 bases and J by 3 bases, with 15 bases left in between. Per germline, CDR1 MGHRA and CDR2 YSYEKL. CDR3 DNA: TGCGCCAGCAGGGACCGGGAGTTGGGCTACGAGCAGTACTTC. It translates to CASRDRELGYEQYF.